Listed here are 6 T cell receptor beta chains from one sample, sequenced in a study of post-analysis software for immune sequencing data (dated by TCRdb to the mid-2010s). General findings and caveats noted by the study authors: Significantly higher frequencies in patients than in controls were found for roughly 5 TRBV segments, including TRBV5-6, TRBV5-1 and TRBV20-1.

These receptors lack a known antigen. Library preparation was by PCR. The listed sequencing device is Illumina HiSeq 2500. To reduce PCR and sequencing biases, unique molecular identifiers were incorporated into the TCR beta cDNA libraries. Clones were called with MiXCR by TCRdb after fastp trimmed the public reads at Q25, and only in-frame beta chains were retained. Identical CDR3 protein sequences are pooled into one entry, listed with their most common genes and DNA. The sample profile shows 380,000 or so distinct CDR3 sequences; approximately 33% of them were found once. The leading ten clones occupy under 15% of the sample. Sequences were obtained from blood. Receptors originate from a girl under 18 with multiple sclerosis.

This clonotype was detected only a few times. The chain has TRBV7-2 and TRBJ1-4; unclear D gene. Germline loops: CDR1 SGHTA, CDR2 FQGNSA. The CDR3 has 14 residues. Between the trimmed V and J ends, which lost 1 base and 7 bases, there was a span of 10 bases. The CDR3 region has the DNA TGTGCCAGCAGCTTAGTCGGTTTCCCTGAAAAACTGTTTTTT. As protein: CASSLVGFPEKLFF.

The CDR3 here is CASSSERDTQYF. CDR3 nucleotide sequence: TGTGCCAGCAGCTCCGAGCGTGATACGCAGTATTTT. The chain has TRBV7-3 and TRBJ2-3; no clear D gene. V was pared by 4 bases and J by 6 bases, with 8 bases between. CDR1 is SGHTA, CDR2 FQGTGA, per germline. The CDR3 has 12 residues. The complete variable domain, with remaining parts taken from reference TRBV7-3 and TRBJ2-3, reads GAGVSQTPSNKVTEKGKYVELRCDPISGHTALYWYRQSLGQGPEFLIYFQGTGAADDSGLPNDRFFAVRPEGSVSTLKIQRTERGDSAVYLCASSSERDTQYFGPGTRLTVL.

CDR3 nucleotides: TGTGCCAGCAGCATGAGGACAGCCTATCACACAGATACGCAGTATTTT. The encoded protein is CASSMRTAYHTDTQYF. This chain uses TRBV12-3 or TRBV12-4 with TRBJ2-3; tentatively, D is TRBD1 (6 bases). The CDR3 contains 16 residues. V was cut by 6 bases and J by 2 bases, with 18 bases left in between.

The J gene is TRBJ2-5, the V gene TRBV5-1; possibly TRBD2 for D (5 bases). Germline CDR1 and CDR2: SGHRS and YFSETQ. The CDR3 extends over 13 amino acids. V lost 9 bases, J lost 2 bases, and 14 bases lay in between. This CDR3 is CATSGSRQETQYF. Written as DNA, the CDR3 is TGCGCCACCTCGGGGTCTCGGCAAGAGACCCAGTACTTC.

In DNA form, the CDR3 reads TGTGCCAGCAGTTACTCACAGGGACAGACTAATTCACCCCTCCACTTT. It encodes CASSYSQGQTNSPLHF. This chain joins TRBV6-5 and TRBJ1-6; TRBD1 matches 7 bases. This CDR3 has 16 amino acids. Germline trimming cut 0 bases from V and 6 bases from J; bases unmatched to any gene: 5. Germline CDR1 and CDR2: MNHEY and SVGAGI.

This chain joins TRBV11-2 and TRBJ2-7, with 12 bases identical to TRBD2. This CDR3 is built from 16 residues. The germline V gene encodes CDR1 SGHAT and CDR2 FQNNGV. Unmatched junction bases numbered 9, after V lost 2 bases and J lost 7 bases. This chain's CDR3 is CASSLHTSGGPVEQYF. In nucleotides, the CDR3 is TGTGCCAGCAGCTTACACACTAGCGGGGGGCCCGTGGAGCAGTACTTC.